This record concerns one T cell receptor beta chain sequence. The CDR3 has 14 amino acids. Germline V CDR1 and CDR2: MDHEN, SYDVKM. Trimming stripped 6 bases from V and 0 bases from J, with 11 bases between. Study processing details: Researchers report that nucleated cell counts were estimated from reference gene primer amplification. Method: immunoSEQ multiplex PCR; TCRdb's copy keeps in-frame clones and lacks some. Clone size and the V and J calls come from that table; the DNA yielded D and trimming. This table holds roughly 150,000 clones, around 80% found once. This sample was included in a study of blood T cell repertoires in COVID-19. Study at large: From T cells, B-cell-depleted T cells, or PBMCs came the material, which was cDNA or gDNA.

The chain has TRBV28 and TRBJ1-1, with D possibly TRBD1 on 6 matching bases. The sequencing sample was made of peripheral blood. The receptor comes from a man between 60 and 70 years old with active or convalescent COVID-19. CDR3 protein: CASRADSLNTEAFF. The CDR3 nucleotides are TGTGCCAGCAGGGCGGACAGTTTGAACACTGAAGCTTTCTTT.